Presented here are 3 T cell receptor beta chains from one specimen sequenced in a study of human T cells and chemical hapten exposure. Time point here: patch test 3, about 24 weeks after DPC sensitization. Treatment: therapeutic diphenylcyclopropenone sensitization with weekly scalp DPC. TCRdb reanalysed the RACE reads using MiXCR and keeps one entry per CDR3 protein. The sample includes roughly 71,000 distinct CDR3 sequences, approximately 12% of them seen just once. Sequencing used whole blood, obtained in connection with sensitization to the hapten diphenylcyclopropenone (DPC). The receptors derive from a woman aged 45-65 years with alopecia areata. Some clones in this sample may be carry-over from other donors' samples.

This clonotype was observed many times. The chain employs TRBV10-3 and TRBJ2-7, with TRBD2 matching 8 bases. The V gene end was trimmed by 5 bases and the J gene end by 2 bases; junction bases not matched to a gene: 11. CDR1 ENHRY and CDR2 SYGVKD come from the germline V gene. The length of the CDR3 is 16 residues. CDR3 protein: CAISPGAGVSTYEQYF. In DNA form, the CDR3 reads TGTGCCATCAGTCCCGGAGCGGGGGTGTCGACCTACGAGCAGTACTTC.

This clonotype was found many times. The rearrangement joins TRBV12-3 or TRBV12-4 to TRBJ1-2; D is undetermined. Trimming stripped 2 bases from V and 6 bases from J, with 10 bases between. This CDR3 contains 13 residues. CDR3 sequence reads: CASSLQTADGYTF. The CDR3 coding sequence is TGTGCCAGCAGTTTACAAACAGCGGATGGCTACACCTTC.

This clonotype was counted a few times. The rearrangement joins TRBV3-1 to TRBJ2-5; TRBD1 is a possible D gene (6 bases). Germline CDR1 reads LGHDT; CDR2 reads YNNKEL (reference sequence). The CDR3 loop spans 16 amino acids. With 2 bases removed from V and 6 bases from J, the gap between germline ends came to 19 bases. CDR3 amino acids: CASSQQGHQGGKTQYF. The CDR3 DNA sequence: TGTGCCAGCAGCCAACAGGGACATCAAGGCGGAAAGACCCAGTACTTC.